What follows are 6 T cell receptor beta chains derived from one specimen sequenced in a study of shared clonotypes between healthy human individuals. Profiling relied on immunoSEQ multiplex PCR, and the TCRdb table lists in-frame clones only, not all of them. The sample shows over a million clones, about 80% of them seen only once. The sequenced material came from memory CD4+ T cells sorted from blood. As to subset: CD45RA-negative fraction. The source is a young man in good health.

The chain combines TRBV18 with TRBJ1-1; possibly TRBD1 for D (5 bases). The CDR3 extends over 14 amino acids. Germline V gene lookup returns CDR1 KGHSH and CDR2 LQKENI. The germline V and J ends were trimmed by 3 bases and 1 base, with 9 bases remaining between them. CDR3 coding DNA: TGTGCCAGCTCACCCGCCACAGGGAACACTGAAGCTTTCTTT. Residues: CASSPATGNTEAFF.

On this clone: The sample holds other DNA sequences that translate to the same CDR3. The chain carries TRBV5-4 and TRBJ2-3; D may match TRBD1 or TRBD2 (5 bases each). The CDR3 extends over 14 amino acids. Trimming took 4 bases from V and 1 from J, leaving 10 bases between them. Per the germline V gene, CDR1 is SGHNT and CDR2 is YYREEE (reference sequence). CDR3 nucleotide sequence: TGTGCCAGCAGCGGTAGGGACCGCACAGATACGCAGTATTTT. It is translated as CASSGRDRTDTQYF.

This chain joins TRBV18 and TRBJ2-5, with 8 bases that match TRBD2. The germline gives CDR1 KGHSH, CDR2 LQKENI. The CDR3 runs 15 residues. The V and J ends lost 0 bases and 5 bases, in that order; junction bases with no gene match: 5. In DNA, the CDR3 is TGTGCCAGCTCACCACCAGCGGGGGCACGGGAGACCCAGTACTTC. Translating it yields CASSPPAGARETQYF.

There are a few counts of this clone. Other DNA sequences in this specimen translate into the identical CDR3. The V call is TRBV5-1, the J call TRBJ2-7; D not certain. Germline lookup yields CDR1 SGHRS and CDR2 YFSETQ. V was shortened by 4 bases and J by 0 bases, with 8 bases between the two germline ends. This CDR3 is 13 amino acids long. The CDR3: CASSPDPSYEQYF. The CDR3 nucleotides read TGCGCCAGCAGCCCGGATCCCTCCTACGAGCAGTACTTC.

This clone appeared a few times. This specimen includes other DNA sequences encoding the same CDR3. This chain joins TRBV28 and TRBJ1-5, with TRBD1 matching 8 bases. J was trimmed by 2 bases and V by 6 bases; bases with no gene match: 6. The CDR3 spans 15 residues. Per the germline V gene, CDR1 is MDHEN and CDR2 is SYDVKM. The CDR3 nucleotides are TGTGCCAGCAGCCCGGACAGGGTCGGCAATCAGCCCCAGCATTTT. Translated: CASSPDRVGNQPQHF.

This sequence joins TRBV10-3 and TRBJ2-3, with D hard to call. V lost 6 bases to trimming and J lost 3 bases, with 22 bases between them. CDR3 length: 17 residues. Looked up from germline, CDR1 is ENHRY and CDR2 is SYGVKD. CDR3 protein: CAISRFSQGVETDTQYF. The CDR3 region has the DNA TGTGCCATCAGCCGCTTCTCCCAAGGAGTGGAGACAGATACGCAGTATTTT.